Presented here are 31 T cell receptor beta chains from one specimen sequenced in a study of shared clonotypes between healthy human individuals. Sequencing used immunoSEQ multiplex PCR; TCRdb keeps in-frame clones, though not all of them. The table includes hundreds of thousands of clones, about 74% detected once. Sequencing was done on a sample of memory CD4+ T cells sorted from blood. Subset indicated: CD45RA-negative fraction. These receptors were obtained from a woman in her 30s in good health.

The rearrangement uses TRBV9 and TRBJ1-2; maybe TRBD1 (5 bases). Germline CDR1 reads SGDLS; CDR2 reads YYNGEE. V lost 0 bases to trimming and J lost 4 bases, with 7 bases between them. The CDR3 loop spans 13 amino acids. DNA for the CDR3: TGTGCCAGCAGCGTAGGGGACGGCTATGGCTACACCTTC. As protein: CASSVGDGYGYTF. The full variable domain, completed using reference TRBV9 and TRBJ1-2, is DSGVTQTPKHLITATGQRVTLRCSPRSGDLSVYWYQQSLDQGLQFLIQYYNGEERAKGNILERFSAQQFPDLHSELNLSSLELGDSALYFCASSVGDGYGYTFGSGTRLTVV.

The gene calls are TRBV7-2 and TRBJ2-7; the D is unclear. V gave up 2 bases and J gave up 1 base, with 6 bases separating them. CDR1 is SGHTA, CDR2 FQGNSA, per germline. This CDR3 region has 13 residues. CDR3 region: CASSLRRSYEQYF. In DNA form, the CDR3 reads TGTGCCAGCAGCTTACGCAGATCCTACGAGCAGTACTTC. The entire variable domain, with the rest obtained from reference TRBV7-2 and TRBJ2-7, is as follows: GAGVSQSPSNKVTEKGKDVELRCDPISGHTALYWYRQSLGQGLEFLIYFQGNSAPDKSGLPSDRFSAERTGGSVSTLTIQRTQQEDSAVYLCASSLRRSYEQYFGPGTRLTVT.

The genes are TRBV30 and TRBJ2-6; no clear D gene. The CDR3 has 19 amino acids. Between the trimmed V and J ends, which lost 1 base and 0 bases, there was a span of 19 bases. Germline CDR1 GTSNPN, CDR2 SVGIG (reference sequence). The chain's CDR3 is CAWSAGRRPPVSGANVLTF. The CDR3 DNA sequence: TGTGCCTGGAGTGCAGGCCGTCGGCCTCCCGTCTCTGGGGCCAACGTCCTGACTTTC.

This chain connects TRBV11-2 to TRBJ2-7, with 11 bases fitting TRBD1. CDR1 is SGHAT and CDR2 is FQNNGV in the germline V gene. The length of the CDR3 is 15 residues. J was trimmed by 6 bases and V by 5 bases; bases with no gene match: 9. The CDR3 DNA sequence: TGTGCCAGCAGCCAGGGACAGGGGGGTATTGGCGAGCAGTACTTC. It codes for CASSQGQGGIGEQYF.

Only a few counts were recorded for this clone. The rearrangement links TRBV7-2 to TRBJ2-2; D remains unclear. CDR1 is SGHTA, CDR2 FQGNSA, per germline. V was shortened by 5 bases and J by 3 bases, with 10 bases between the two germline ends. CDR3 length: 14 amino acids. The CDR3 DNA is TGTGCCAGCAGCCCCATGTGGGACACCGGGGAGCTGTTTTTT. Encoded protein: CASSPMWDTGELFF.

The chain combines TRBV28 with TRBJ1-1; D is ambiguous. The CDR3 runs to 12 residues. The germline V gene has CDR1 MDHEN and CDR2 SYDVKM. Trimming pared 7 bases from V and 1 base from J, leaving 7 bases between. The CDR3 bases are TGTGCCAGCATCCTGAAGAACACTGAAGCTTTCTTT. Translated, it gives CASILKNTEAFF.

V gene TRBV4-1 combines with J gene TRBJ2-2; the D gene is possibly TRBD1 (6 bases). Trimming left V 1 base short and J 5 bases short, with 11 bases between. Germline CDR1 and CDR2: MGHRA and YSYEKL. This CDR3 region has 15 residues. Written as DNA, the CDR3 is TGCGCCAGCAGCCAAGTAACAGGGCGGACCGGGGAGCTGTTTTTT. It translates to CASSQVTGRTGELFF.

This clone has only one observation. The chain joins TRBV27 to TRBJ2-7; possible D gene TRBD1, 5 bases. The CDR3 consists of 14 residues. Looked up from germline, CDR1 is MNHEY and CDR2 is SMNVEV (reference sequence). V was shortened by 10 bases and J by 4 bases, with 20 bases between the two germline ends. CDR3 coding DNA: TGTGCCACAGCCGGAACAGGAATACATTACGAGCAGTACTTC. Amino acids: CATAGTGIHYEQYF.

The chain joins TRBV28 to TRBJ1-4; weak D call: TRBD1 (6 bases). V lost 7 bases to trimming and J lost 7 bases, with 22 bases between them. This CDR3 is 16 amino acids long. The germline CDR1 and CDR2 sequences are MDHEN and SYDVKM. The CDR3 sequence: CASTGGARGALEKLFF. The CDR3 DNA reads TGTGCCAGCACGGGGGGGGCCCGGGGTGCCCTTGAAAAACTGTTTTTT.

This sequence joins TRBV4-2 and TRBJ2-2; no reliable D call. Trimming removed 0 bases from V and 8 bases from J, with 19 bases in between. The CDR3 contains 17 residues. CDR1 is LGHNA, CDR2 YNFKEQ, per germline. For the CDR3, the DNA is TGTGCCAGCAGCCAAGACCGTCGGGTTTGGGGTTCTGGGGAGCTGTTTTTT. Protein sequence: CASSQDRRVWGSGELFF.

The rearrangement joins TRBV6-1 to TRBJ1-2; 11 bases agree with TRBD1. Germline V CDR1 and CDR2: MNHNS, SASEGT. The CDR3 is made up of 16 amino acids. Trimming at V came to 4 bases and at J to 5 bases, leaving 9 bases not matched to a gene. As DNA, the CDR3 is TGTGCCAGCAGTGCGGGACAGGGGGAAGTTTGGTATGGCTACACCTTC. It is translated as CASSAGQGEVWYGYTF.

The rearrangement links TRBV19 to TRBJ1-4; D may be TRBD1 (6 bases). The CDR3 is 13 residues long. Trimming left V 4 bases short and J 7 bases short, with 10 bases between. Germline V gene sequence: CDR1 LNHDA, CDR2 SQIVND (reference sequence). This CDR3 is CASSSDRSEKLFF. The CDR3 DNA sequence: TGTGCCAGTAGTAGCGACAGGAGTGAAAAACTGTTTTTT.

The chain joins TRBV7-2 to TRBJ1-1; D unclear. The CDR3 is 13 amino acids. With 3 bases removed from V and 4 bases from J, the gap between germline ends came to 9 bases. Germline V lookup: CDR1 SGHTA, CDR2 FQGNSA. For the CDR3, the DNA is TGTGCCAGCAGCTTTAGGGCAGGCACTGAAGCTTTCTTT. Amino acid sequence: CASSFRAGTEAFF.

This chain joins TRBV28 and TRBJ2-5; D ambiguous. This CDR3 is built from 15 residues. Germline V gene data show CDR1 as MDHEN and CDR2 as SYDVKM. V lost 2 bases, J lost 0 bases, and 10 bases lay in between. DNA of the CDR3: TGTGCCAGCAGTTTAGAACAGATGTACCAAGAGACCCAGTACTTC. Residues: CASSLEQMYQETQYF.

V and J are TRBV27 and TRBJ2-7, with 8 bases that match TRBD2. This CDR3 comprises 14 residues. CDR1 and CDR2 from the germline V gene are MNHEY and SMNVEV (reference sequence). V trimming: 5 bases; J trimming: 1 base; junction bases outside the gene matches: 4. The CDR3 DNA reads TGTGCCAGCAGTCCCCGGGGGGGGTCCTACGAGCAGTACTTC. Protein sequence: CASSPRGGSYEQYF.

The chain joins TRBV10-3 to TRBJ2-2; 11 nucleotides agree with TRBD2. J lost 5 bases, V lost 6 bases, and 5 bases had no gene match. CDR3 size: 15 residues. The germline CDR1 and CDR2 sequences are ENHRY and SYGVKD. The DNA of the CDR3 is TGTGCCATCAGACAGGGACTAGCGGTAACCGGGGAGCTGTTTTTT. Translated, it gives CAIRQGLAVTGELFF.

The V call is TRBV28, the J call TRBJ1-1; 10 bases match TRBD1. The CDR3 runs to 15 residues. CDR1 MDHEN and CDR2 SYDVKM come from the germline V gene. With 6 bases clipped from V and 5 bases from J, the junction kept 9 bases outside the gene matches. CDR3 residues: CASSPGQGPLTEAFF. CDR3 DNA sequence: TGTGCCAGCAGCCCGGGACAGGGGCCCTTAACTGAAGCTTTCTTT.

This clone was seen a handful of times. The CDR3 DNA follows: TGTGCCAGTACCCAGGACAGATCGAACACCGGGGAGCTGTTTTTT. The encoded protein is CASTQDRSNTGELFF. V gene TRBV19 combines with J gene TRBJ2-2; TRBD1 is a possible D gene (6 bases). The V end was cut by 7 bases, the J end by 0 bases, with 12 bases between. The CDR3 is made up of 15 amino acids. Germline CDR1 and CDR2: LNHDA and SQIVND (reference sequence).

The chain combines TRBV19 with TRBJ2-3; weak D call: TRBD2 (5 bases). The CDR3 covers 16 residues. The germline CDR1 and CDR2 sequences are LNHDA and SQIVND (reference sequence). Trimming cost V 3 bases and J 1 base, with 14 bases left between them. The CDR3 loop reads CASSIGGAERTDTQYF. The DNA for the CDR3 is TGTGCCAGTAGTATTGGTGGAGCGGAACGCACAGATACGCAGTATTTT.

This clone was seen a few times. The CDR3 nucleotides are TGCGCCAGCAGCTTGGTCTCAGGTTTCTATGGCTACACCTTC. Translation gives CASSLVSGFYGYTF. The rearrangement links TRBV5-1 to TRBJ1-2; D is unresolved. CDR3 length: 14 amino acids. V was cut by 0 bases and J by 4 bases, with 10 bases left in between. CDR1 is SGHRS and CDR2 is YFSETQ in the germline V gene.

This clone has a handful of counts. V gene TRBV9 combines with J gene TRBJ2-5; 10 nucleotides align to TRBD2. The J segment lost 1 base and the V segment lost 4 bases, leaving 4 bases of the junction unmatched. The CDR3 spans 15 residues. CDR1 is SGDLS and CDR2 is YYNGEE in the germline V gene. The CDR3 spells CASSPGTSAQETQYF. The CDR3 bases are TGTGCCAGCAGCCCCGGGACTAGCGCCCAAGAGACCCAGTACTTC. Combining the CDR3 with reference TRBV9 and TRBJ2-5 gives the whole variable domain DSGVTQTPKHLITATGQRVTLRCSPRSGDLSVYWYQQSLDQGLQFLIQYYNGEERAKGNILERFSAQQFPDLHSELNLSSLELGDSALYFCASSPGTSAQETQYFGPGTRLLVL.

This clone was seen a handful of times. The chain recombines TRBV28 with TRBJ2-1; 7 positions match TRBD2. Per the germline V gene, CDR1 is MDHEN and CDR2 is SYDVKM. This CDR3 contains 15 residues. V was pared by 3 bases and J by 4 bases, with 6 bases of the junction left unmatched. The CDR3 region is CASSFPSGSYNEQFF. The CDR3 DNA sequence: TGTGCCAGCAGTTTTCCTAGCGGATCGTACAATGAGCAGTTCTTC.

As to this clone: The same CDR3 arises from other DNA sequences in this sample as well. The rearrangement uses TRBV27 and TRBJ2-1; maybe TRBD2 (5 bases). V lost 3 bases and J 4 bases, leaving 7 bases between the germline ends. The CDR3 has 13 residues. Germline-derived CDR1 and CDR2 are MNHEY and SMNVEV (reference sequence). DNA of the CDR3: TGTGCCAGCAGTTTCCGGACTTACAATGAGCAGTTCTTC. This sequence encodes CASSFRTYNEQFF.

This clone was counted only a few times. The CDR3 is CATGLLGNTIYF. The CDR3, as DNA: TGTGCCACGGGACTGTTGGGAAACACCATATATTTT. This sequence joins TRBV19 and TRBJ1-3, with D maybe TRBD1 (5 bases). V lost 10 bases, J lost 4 bases, and 11 bases lay in between. This CDR3 has 12 amino acids. CDR1 and CDR2 (germline): LNHDA, SQIVND (reference sequence).

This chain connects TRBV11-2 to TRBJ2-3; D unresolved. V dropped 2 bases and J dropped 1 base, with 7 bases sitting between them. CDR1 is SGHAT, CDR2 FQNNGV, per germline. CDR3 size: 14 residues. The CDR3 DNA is TGTGCCAGCAGCTTATCCGGGCGCACAGATACGCAGTATTTT. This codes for CASSLSGRTDTQYF.

The CDR3 loop reads CASALTGPRYGYTF. The CDR3 DNA reads TGTGCCAGTGCACTGACAGGTCCTCGCTATGGCTACACCTTC. The J gene is TRBJ1-2, the V gene TRBV19, with D tentatively TRBD1 (6 bases). Germline values: CDR1 LNHDA, CDR2 SQIVND (reference sequence). The V end lost 8 bases, the J end lost 4 bases, and 17 bases lay between the germline ends. This CDR3 comprises 14 residues.

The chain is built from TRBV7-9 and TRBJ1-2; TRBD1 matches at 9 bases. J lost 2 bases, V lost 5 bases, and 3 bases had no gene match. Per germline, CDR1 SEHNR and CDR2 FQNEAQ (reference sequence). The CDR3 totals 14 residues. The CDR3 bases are TGTGCCAGCAGCCCCGGACAGGGGAACTATGGCTACACCTTC. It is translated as CASSPGQGNYGYTF.

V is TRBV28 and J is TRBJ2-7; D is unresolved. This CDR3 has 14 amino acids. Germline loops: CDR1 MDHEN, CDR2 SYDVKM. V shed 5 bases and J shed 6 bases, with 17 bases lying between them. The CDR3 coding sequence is TGTGCCAGCAGTGGATCCGGGTTTGCCTCCGAGCAGTACTTC. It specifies CASSGSGFASEQYF. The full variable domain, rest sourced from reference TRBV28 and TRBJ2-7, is DVKVTQSSRYLVKRTGEKVFLECVQDMDHENMFWYRQDPGLGLRLIYFSYDVKMKEKGDIPEGYSVSREKKERFSLILESASTNQTSMYLCASSGSGFASEQYFGPGTRLTVT.

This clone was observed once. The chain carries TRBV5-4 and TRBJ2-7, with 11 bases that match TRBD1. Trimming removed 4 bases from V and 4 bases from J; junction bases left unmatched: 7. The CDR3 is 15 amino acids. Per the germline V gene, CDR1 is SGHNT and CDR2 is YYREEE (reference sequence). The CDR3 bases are TGTGCCAGCAGCCCTGGGACAGGGGGTCTATACGAGCAGTACTTC. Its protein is CASSPGTGGLYEQYF.

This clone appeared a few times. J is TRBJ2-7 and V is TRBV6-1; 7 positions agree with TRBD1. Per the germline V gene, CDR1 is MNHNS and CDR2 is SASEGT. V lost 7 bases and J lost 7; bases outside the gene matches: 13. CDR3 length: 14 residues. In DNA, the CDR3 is TGTGCCAGCATGATGGCAGGGGGTAAAGGTGAGCAGTACTTC. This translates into CASMMAGGKGEQYF.

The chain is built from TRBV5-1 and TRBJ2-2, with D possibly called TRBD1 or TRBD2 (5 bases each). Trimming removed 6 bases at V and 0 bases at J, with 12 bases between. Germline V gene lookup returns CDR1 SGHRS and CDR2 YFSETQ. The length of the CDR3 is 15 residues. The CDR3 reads CASTRGDANTGELFF. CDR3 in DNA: TGCGCCAGCACCAGAGGGGACGCGAACACCGGGGAGCTGTTTTTT.